The 30 T cell receptor delta chains reported below all come from one sample, sequenced in a study of delta chains in infants with herpesvirus infections. Gamma-chain- and delta-chain-specific primers converted PBMC RNA into TCR cDNA. TCRdb called clones from the RT-PCR reads again using CATT. In the table there are hundreds of delta-chain clones, roughly 55% of which are singletons. The sample consisted of peripheral blood, taken at time point 4 of longitudinal follow-up. These TCRs come from a human donor who was a Ugandan infant, either HIV-exposed or HIV-unexposed (not recorded which).

Comment on this clone: A read error is likely here: a far larger clone is one base away. This rearrangement joins TRDV2 to TRDJ1; no reliable D call. V lost 0 bases and J 8 bases, leaving 24 bases between the germline ends. The CDR3 is 17 residues long. Germline-derived CDR1 and CDR2 are GEAIGNYY and EKD. In nucleotides, the CDR3 is TGTGCCTGTGACACCGTATGGTCCAGTAGCCCCCACGGGAAACTCATCTTT. This translates into CACDTVWSSSPHGKLIF.

This clone was seen only a few times. A far larger clone is only one base removed, so a read error is likely. The rearrangement uses TRDV2 and TRDJ1, with D unclear. Germline V gene data show CDR1 as GEAIGNYY and CDR2 as EKD. The V end lost 0 bases, the J end lost 7 bases, and 5 bases lay between the germline ends. The CDR3 is 11 amino acids. The CDR3 reads CACDTVSKLIF. Here the CDR3 DNA reads TGTGCCTGTGACACCGTAAGTAAACTCATCTTT.

As to this clone: A much larger clone lies one base from this, so it may be a read error. The same CDR3 arises from other DNA sequences in this sample as well. The CDR3 sequence: CALGAASPTGGFDTDKLIF. CDR3 nucleotides: TGTGCTCTTGGGGCCGCTTCCCCGACCGGGGGATTCGACACCGATAAACTCATCTTT. The V gene is TRDV1, the J gene TRDJ1, with 7 bases that match TRDD3. Germline loops: CDR1 TSWWSYY, CDR2 QGS. The J segment lost 0 bases and the V segment lost 4 bases, leaving 17 bases of the junction unmatched. This CDR3 is 19 amino acids long.

In its sample, this clone was seen a few times. This may come from a read error, since a much larger clone is one base off. This chain connects TRDV2 to TRDJ1, with 12 nucleotides matching TRDD3. This CDR3 is 18 amino acids long. CDR1 and CDR2 (germline): GEAIGNYY, EKD. This chain's CDR3 is CACDTGGRLLGDTDKFIF. DNA for the CDR3: TGTGCCTGTGACACCGGGGGCCGGTTACTGGGGGATACCGATAAATTCATCTTT.

With respect to this clone: A far larger clone is one base from this, pointing to a likely read error. This chain uses TRDV1 with TRDJ1, with TRDD3 identical over 13 bases. Per the germline V gene, CDR1 is TSWWSYY and CDR2 is QGS. The ends lost 4 bases at V and 3 bases at J; junction bases unmatched: 14. The CDR3 runs to 19 residues. In nucleotides, the CDR3 is TGTGCTCTTGGGGTGGCCTCCCTACTGGGGGATACGCGATCCGATAAACTCATCTTT. This translates into CALGVASLLGDTRSDKLIF.

Judged by abundance, this clone is large. The chain joins TRDV3 to TRDJ1; maybe TRDD2 (8 bases). With 2 bases removed from V and 0 bases from J, the gap between germline ends came to 31 bases. CDR3 size: 20 residues. CDR1 is TVYSNPD, CDR2 GDNSRS, per germline (reference sequence). In DNA, the CDR3 is TGTGCCTTTTCCGATTCTTCCTACGTACCCTGGGGGCTTTACACCGATAAACTCATCTTT. It yields the protein CAFSDSSYVPWGLYTDKLIF.

This clone was seen a single time. A far more abundant clone sits one base away, making this likely a read error. The chain joins TRAV29/DV5 to TRDJ1; TRDD3 agrees at 9 bases. Germline V gene sequence: CDR1 NSMFDY, CDR2 ISSIKDK. J was trimmed by 0 bases and V by 2 bases; bases with no gene match: 14. This CDR3 contains 18 residues. CDR3 bases: TGTGCAGCAAGGAATACCTTTTGCTGGGGGATTGACACCGATAAACTCATCTTT. This codes for CAARNTFCWGIDTDKLIF.

About this clone itself: This likely traces to a read error, being one base from a far larger clone. The V and J genes are TRAV14/DV4 and TRDJ1, with TRDD3 matching over 13 bases. CDR1 TSDPSYG and CDR2 QGSYDQQN come from the germline V gene (reference sequence). Trimming cost V 2 bases and J 1 base; bases outside gene matches: 19. This CDR3 comprises 22 residues. The CDR3 DNA reads as TGTGCAATGAGAGAGCCTGCCTTCCTACGGCACTGGGGGATACGCCTCACCGATAAACTCATCTTT. It yields the protein CAMREPAFLRHWGIRLTDKLIF.

The sample holds a few counts of this clone. A much larger clone differs by one base, so this may be a read error. The chain joins TRDV2 to TRDJ2, with 11 bases identical to TRDD3. The CDR3 is 18 amino acids. The V gene's germline CDR1 is GEAIGNYY and CDR2 EKD. The CDR3 loop is CACDGVGDTLGKTTQLFF. The DNA of the CDR3 is TGTGCCTGTGACGGGGTGGGGGATACGCTTGGCAAGACAACACAACTCTTCTTT.

On this clone itself: With a much larger clone just one base away, this may be a read error. The V and J genes are TRDV1 and TRDJ1; 10 nucleotides align to TRDD3. This CDR3 has 21 residues. The germline CDR1 and CDR2 sequences are TSWWSYY and QGS. The junction had 24 bases not matched to a gene; V was cut back by 4 bases and J by 4 bases. CDR3 sequence reads: CALGGGVASNNYWGMSDKLIF. CDR3 DNA: TGTGCTCTTGGGGGCGGTGTGGCTTCCAATAATTACTGGGGGATGAGCGATAAACTCATCTTT.

Comments on this clone: A far larger clone is one nucleotide away, so this likely arose from a read error. The same CDR3 can be traced to other DNA sequences in this sample. The genes are TRDV2 and TRDJ2, with TRDD3 identical over 9 bases. Losses at the gene ends were 3 bases for V and 0 bases for J; bases not matched to a gene: 19. Germline CDR1 GEAIGNYY, CDR2 EKD. The CDR3 totals 21 residues. CDR3 loop: CACDASFPTGGSLALTAQLFF. The CDR3 DNA sequence: TGTGCCTGTGACGCCTCCTTCCCTACTGGGGGAAGTTTAGCTTTGACAGCACAACTCTTCTTT.

This clone rates as large. The chain employs TRDV1 and TRDJ1; TRDD3 matches at 9 bases. The CDR3 contains 22 residues. Germline CDR1 and CDR2: TSWWSYY and QGS. The V segment lost 2 bases and the J segment 0 bases; nucleotides outside the gene matches: 22. CDR3 coding DNA: TGTGCTCTTGGGGAAGCCTTCCGCCGCGTGGGGGATAGGGGGAGTTACACCGATAAACTCATCTTT. Translating it yields CALGEAFRRVGDRGSYTDKLIF.

Points on this clone: This likely traces to a read error, being one base from a far larger clone. Other DNA sequences within the sample encode an identical CDR3. V is TRAV38-2/DV8 and J is TRDJ1; 11 bases agree with TRDD3. Germline-derived CDR1 and CDR2 are TSESDYY and QEAYKQQN. The CDR3 sequence is 20 residues long. The CDR3 loop reads CAYSEVVPWGILGDTDKLIF. CDR3 nucleotide sequence: TGTGCCTATAGTGAGGTAGTGCCCTGGGGGATACTAGGGGACACCGATAAACTCATCTTT.

In the case of this clone: A much larger clone sits a single nucleotide away, making a read error possible. The J gene is TRDJ1, the V gene TRDV1, with TRDD3 matching 7 bases. J was trimmed by 4 bases and V by 2 bases; bases with no gene match: 25. The CDR3 length is 21 residues. The V gene's germline CDR1 is TSWWSYY and CDR2 QGS. CDR3 protein: CALGEDLGNWGHIVYDDKLIF. The CDR3 DNA reads as TGTGCTCTTGGGGAAGACTTGGGTAACTGGGGCCACATTGTTTATGACGATAAACTCATCTTT.

Concerning this clone itself: A single base is all that separates this from a far larger clone, so a read error is likely. The CDR3 bases are TGTGCTCTTGGCCACTGGAGGTACTGGGGGTTTTCCCCCAACGATAAACGCATCTTT. Protein product: CALGHWRYWGFSPNDKRIF. J is TRDJ1 and V is TRDV1; TRDD3 matches 8 bases. The germline CDR1 and CDR2 sequences are TSWWSYY and QGS. The CDR3 extends over 19 amino acids.

As for this clone: Since a much larger clone is just one base distant, this may be a read error. Distinct nucleotide sequences in the sample also encode this CDR3. This chain joins TRDV2 and TRDJ3; 13 bases fit TRDD3. Germline V gene lookup returns CDR1 GEAIGNYY and CDR2 EKD. The J segment lost 0 bases and the V segment lost 4 bases, leaving 11 bases of the junction unmatched. The CDR3 length is 21 residues. In DNA form, the CDR3 reads TGTGCCTGTGATAGCGTACTGGGGGATACGCATAGCTCCTGGGACACCCGACAGATGTTTTTC. This translates into CACDSVLGDTHSSWDTRQMFF.

As to this clone: Given a far larger clone just one base away, this is likely a sequencing read error. The rearrangement links TRDV1 to TRDJ1; 8 bases line up with TRDD3. From germline, CDR1 is TSWWSYY and CDR2 QGS. The CDR3 contains 20 residues. The DNA of the CDR3 is TGTGCTCATGGGGACCCCGGCCTCCTTCTTTACTGGGGGTACACCGATAAACTCATCTTT. Translation gives CAHGDPGLLLYWGYTDKLIF.

By its share, this clone is large (0.1 to 1%). V is TRDV1 and J is TRDJ1; 11 nucleotides match TRDD3. The CDR3 covers 20 residues. The J segment lost 0 bases and the V segment lost 1 base, leaving 13 bases of the junction unmatched. CDR1 is TSWWSYY and CDR2 is QGS in the germline V gene. CDR3 amino acids: CALGEPLAGGYLGYTDKLIF. Here the CDR3 DNA reads TGTGCTCTTGGGGAACCCCTTGCTGGGGGATACTTAGGGTACACCGATAAACTCATCTTT.

Note on this clone: The likely explanation is a read error, given a far larger clone one base away. This CDR3 is also generated by other DNA sequences in the sample. J is TRDJ1 and V is TRDV1; 9 bases match TRDD3. Germline-derived CDR1 and CDR2 are TSWWSYY and QGS. This CDR3 region has 24 residues. The trim removed 3 bases at V and 0 bases at J, leaving 29 bases unmatched. In nucleotides, the CDR3 is TGTGCTCTTGGGGACCTTTGGGTCGTCTTCCTCCGACCAGGGGGGGATACATACACCGATAAACTCATCTTT. It codes for CALGDLWVVFLRPGGDTYTDKLIF.

In regard to this clone: Possible read error: a much larger clone is one base away. CDR3 region: CAFNWGIRIF. The CDR3 DNA reads as TGTGCCTTCAACTGGGGGATACGCATCTTT. The J gene is TRDJ1, the V gene TRDV3; 13 bases fit TRDD3. The CDR3 is 10 residues long. Germline V CDR1 and CDR2: TVYSNPD, GDNSRS (reference sequence). J was trimmed by 13 bases and V by 3 bases; bases with no gene match: 2.

A word on this clone: A far larger clone lies a single base away; this is likely a read error. In the same sample, other DNA sequences code for this CDR3. V and J are TRDV2 and TRDJ2, with 12 bases matching TRDD3. Germline lookup yields CDR1 GEAIGNYY and CDR2 EKD. Trimming cost V 2 bases and J 5 bases; bases outside gene matches: 20. The length of the CDR3 is 21 residues. The CDR3, as DNA: TGTGCCTGTGACAACGGTTTCCTACTGGGGGATACTTTACAGCTCACAGCACAACTCTTCTTT. Protein product: CACDNGFLLGDTLQLTAQLFF.

This clone was seen more than once but under ten times. A far more abundant clone sits one base away, making this likely a read error. This rearrangement joins TRDV2 to TRDJ1; TRDD3 agrees at 7 bases. V lost 3 bases to trimming and J lost 0 bases; unmatched junction nucleotides: 9. Germline values: CDR1 GEAIGNYY, CDR2 EKD. This CDR3 region has 16 residues. The CDR3 spells CACDPRGGFDTDKLIF. The CDR3, as DNA: TGTGCCTGTGACCCAAGAGGGGGATTCGACACCGATAAACTCATCTTT.

This clone was counted only a few times. This is likely an artifact of a read error, given a far larger clone one base away. The genes are TRDV1 and TRDJ1; D is possibly TRDD2 (9 bases). The V end was cut by 6 bases, the J end by 10 bases, with 30 bases between. Per the germline V gene, CDR1 is TSWWSYY and CDR2 is QGS. The CDR3 covers 17 residues. CDR3 coding DNA: TGTGCTCTTGGCCTTCCTACGCCCCTCTGGGGGAGACCGGGACTCATCTTT. Translation: CALGLPTPLWGRPGLIF.

Sample share makes this clone medium-sized. The rearrangement links TRDV1 to TRDJ1; perhaps TRDD3 as D (6 bases). CDR1 and CDR2 (germline): TSWWSYY, QGS. The CDR3 runs to 17 residues. Deletions cut 0 bases from V and 1 base from J, with 15 bases between. The CDR3, as DNA: TGTGCTCTTGGGGAACTACGGTGGTGGGGGGGCACCGATAAACTCATCTTT. Translating it yields CALGELRWWGGTDKLIF.

By its share, this clone is large. The CDR3 DNA reads as TGTGCTCTTGGCGACTTTACTGGGGGATACTACACCGATAAACTCATCTTT. It yields the protein CALGDFTGGYYTDKLIF. V and J are TRDV1 and TRDJ1; 12 nucleotides match TRDD3. The length of the CDR3 is 17 residues. V was pared by 6 bases and J by 0 bases, with 8 bases of the junction left unmatched. Germline V CDR1 and CDR2: TSWWSYY, QGS.

A note on this clone: A read error is the likely source, as a far larger clone sits one nucleotide away. V gene TRDV1 combines with J gene TRDJ1; 12 bases line up with TRDD3. This CDR3 is built from 22 residues. Germline CDR1 TSWWSYY, CDR2 QGS. With V trimmed by 3 bases and J by 4 bases, 24 bases remained unmatched. The DNA for the CDR3 is TGTGCTCTTGGGGACCCCTGGTCTTCCTCCTCCTGGGGGATACGCGGGGGCGATAAACTCATCTTT. The encoded protein is CALGDPWSSSSWGIRGGDKLIF.

The table lists this clone with a few counts. The chain carries TRDV1 and TRDJ1; the D gene is possibly TRDD3 (6 bases). CDR1 and CDR2 from the germline V gene are TSWWSYY and QGS. This CDR3 spans 20 amino acids. The V end lost 2 bases, the J end lost 5 bases, and 30 bases lay between the germline ends. The DNA for the CDR3 is TGTGCTCTTGGGGAATTGGGGGCTCCTTCGGGGGACTCCCTGGGGGATAAACTCATCTTT. It encodes CALGELGAPSGDSLGDKLIF.

Concerning this clone itself: This may arise from a read error, as a much more abundant clone is one base away. V usage is TRDV2 and J usage is TRDJ3; 8 bases match TRDD3. The V segment lost 0 bases and the J segment 0 bases; nucleotides outside the gene matches: 12. The germline CDR1 and CDR2 sequences are GEAIGNYY and EKD. The CDR3 runs 21 residues. CDR3 nucleotide sequence: TGTGCCTGTGACACCGCAATCCTGGGGGAGAACCACTCCTGGGACACCCGACAGATGTTTTTC. Encoded protein: CACDTAILGENHSWDTRQMFF.

Details on this clone: A far larger clone is only one base removed, so a read error is likely. This sample also contains other DNA sequences that code for the same CDR3. The chain is built from TRDV1 and TRDJ1; D is tentatively TRDD2 or TRDD3 (6 bases each). The CDR3 covers 19 residues. Germline V gene sequence: CDR1 TSWWSYY, CDR2 QGS. In DNA, the CDR3 is TGCGCTCTTGAAACGGCCTTCCCTGTACTGGGATTCTACACCGATAAACTCATCTTT. It yields the protein CALETAFPVLGFYTDKLIF.

In the case of this clone: A read error is the likely source, as a far larger clone sits one nucleotide away. This chain uses TRDV1 with TRDJ1, with TRDD3 matching over 9 bases. After removal of 7 bases from V and 6 bases from J, the junction contained 21 bases not matched to a gene. CDR1 is TSWWSYY and CDR2 is QGS in the germline V gene. This CDR3 region has 18 residues. The CDR3 bases are TGTGCTCTTGAGGACTTCCGGGACTGGGGATACGAGGGGTATAAACTCATCTTT. This translates into CALEDFRDWGYEGYKLIF.